Listed below are T cell receptor beta chains from one sample, sequenced in a study of T-cell memory formation after mild COVID-19. MiXCR, run by TCRdb on the 5' RACE reads, gives a single entry per CDR3 protein. In the table there are some 320,000 distinct CDR3 sequences, 15% to 20% of which are singletons. Sample: PBMCs or a T cell subset sorted from them (not recorded which). The origin of the receptors is a man younger than 35 who had mild COVID-19 (a few samples of this study predate the infection). Cell type and time point are not known. Both conserved end residues are part of each CDR3. Each record gives: J gene, V gene, CDR3 protein.

J: TRBJ1-4
V: TRBV5-6
CDR3: CASSALGGEKLFF

J: TRBJ2-1
V: TRBV20-1
CDR3: CSAPPALSSPYNEQFF

J: TRBJ2-7
V: TRBV20-1
CDR3: CSARDRPGIAYEQYF

J: TRBJ2-2
V: TRBV4-1
CDR3: CASSQAGAGGWNTGELFF

J: TRBJ2-3
V: TRBV5-6
CDR3: CASSLAGGPVGTDTQYF

J: TRBJ2-3
V: TRBV15
CDR3: CATSRSVAGGTDTQYF

J: TRBJ1-5
V: TRBV9
CDR3: CASSVGLSNQPQHF

J: TRBJ1-4
V: TRBV6-5
CDR3: CASSSATNEKLFF

J: TRBJ2-5
V: TRBV7-2
CDR3: CASSRAEEETQYF

J: TRBJ1-1
V: TRBV4-1
CDR3: CASSQDRQGGTEAFF

J: TRBJ2-3
V: TRBV29-1
CDR3: CSDRENTDTQYF

J: TRBJ2-3
V: TRBV10-3
CDR3: CAISVAGDSDTQYF

J: TRBJ2-3
V: TRBV14
CDR3: CASSPRPAVDIRNTQYF

J: TRBJ2-7
V: TRBV20-1
CDR3: CSARDDSGGSEQYF

J: TRBJ2-5
V: TRBV12-3/TRBV12-4
CDR3: CASSEPGLAFWKYF

J: TRBJ2-5
V: TRBV11-2
CDR3: CASSLDRQQETQYF

J: TRBJ2-5
V: TRBV4-3
CDR3: CASSHYTGSRETQYF

J: TRBJ2-1
V: TRBV7-9
CDR3: CASTLLGRHDEQFF

J: TRBJ2-2
V: TRBV12-3/TRBV12-4
CDR3: CATTLGAGAATGELFF

J: TRBJ1-1
V: TRBV20-1
CDR3: CSAGRGLF

J: TRBJ2-1
V: TRBV19
CDR3: CASSPLPGTGGSYNEQFF

J: TRBJ2-1
V: TRBV5-1
CDR3: CASSLGQGEDNEQFF

J: TRBJ2-7
V: TRBV29-1
CDR3: CSVCRTSTGYEQYF

J: TRBJ1-5
V: TRBV4-1
CDR3: CASSHDGVSNQPQHF

J: TRBJ1-1
V: TRBV4-1
CDR3: CASSQDGWGMNTEAFF

J: TRBJ2-5
V: TRBV7-2
CDR3: CASSQPTGEETQYF

J: TRBJ2-3
V: TRBV5-1
CDR3: CASSYTGSKDTQYF

J: TRBJ1-2
V: TRBV7-9
CDR3: CASSAAGEARGYTF

J: TRBJ2-5
V: TRBV11-2
CDR3: CASSLREETQYF

J: TRBJ1-2
V: TRBV7-2
CDR3: CASSLSGGTGNGYTF

J: TRBJ1-2
V: TRBV7-2
CDR3: CASTSDRVYGYTF

J: TRBJ1-5
V: TRBV6-5
CDR3: CASSYSGDLGQPQHF

J: TRBJ2-1
V: TRBV5-1
CDR3: CASSFDPSNEQFF

J: TRBJ1-5
V: TRBV5-5
CDR3: CASSFGEGLVNNQPQHF

J: TRBJ2-7
V: TRBV7-8
CDR3: CASSPWTGRSYEQYF

J: TRBJ2-5
V: TRBV5-1
CDR3: CASSLDSPRETQYF

J: TRBJ2-4
V: TRBV5-6
CDR3: CASSLLWGPKNIQYF

J: TRBJ1-5
V: TRBV4-1
CDR3: CASSQGEQPQHF